Presented here are 21 T cell receptor beta chains from one specimen sequenced in a study of glioma-infiltrating T cells after dendritic cell vaccination. Method: immunoSEQ multiplex PCR; TCRdb's copy keeps in-frame clones and lacks some. The data show about 90,000 clones, with about 84% seen just once and around 3% held by the top ten. The sequencing used blood, collected before dendritic cell vaccination. These receptors were collected from a human donor with glioblastoma.

The V call is TRBV7-6, the J call TRBJ2-7; possible D gene TRBD1, 7 bases. The CDR3 is 16 amino acids. V was pared by 1 base and J by 2 bases, with 15 bases between. CDR1 SGHVS and CDR2 FNYEAQ come from the germline V gene. This chain's CDR3 is CASSLEDREDPYEQYF. The CDR3 DNA sequence: TGTGCCAGCAGCTTAGAAGACAGGGAGGACCCCTACGAGCAGTACTTC.

The chain uses TRBV5-4 and TRBJ1-2; maybe TRBD1 (5 bases). V was shortened by 4 bases and J by 4 bases, with 14 bases between the two germline ends. Germline V gene sequence: CDR1 SGHNT, CDR2 YYREEE (reference sequence). The CDR3 contains 14 residues. CDR3 sequence reads: CASSPQGEAYGYTF. DNA of the CDR3: TGTGCCAGCAGCCCACAAGGGGAAGCCTATGGCTACACCTTC.

This clone was observed a few times. The chain is built from TRBV21-1 and TRBJ1-1; TRBD1, as called in the table, went unchecked against the DNA. TRBV21-1 is noted as a pseudogene. The CDR3 covers 13 residues. CDR3 sequence: CAREDRLNTEAFF. CDR3 nucleotide sequence: TGTGCCAGAGAGGACAGACTGAACACTGAAGCTTTCTTT.

This clone was seen only once. The J gene is TRBJ2-7, the V gene TRBV25-1, with 7 bases lining up with TRBD1. The CDR3 has 14 residues. The germline CDR1 and CDR2 sequences are MGHDK and SYGVNS. V lost 6 bases and J lost 3; bases outside the gene matches: 8. CDR3 DNA sequence: TGTGCCAGCAGCCTGACAGGGCCTGGCTACGAGCAGTACTTC. This encodes CASSLTGPGYEQYF.

This clone was detected a few times. The chain couples TRBV6-6 to TRBJ2-7; D not resolved. Germline V gene sequence: CDR1 MNHNY, CDR2 SVGAGI (reference sequence). This CDR3 contains 13 residues. The V end lost 2 bases, the J end lost 3 bases, and 8 bases lay between the germline ends. As DNA, the CDR3 is TGTGCCAGCAGTTACCAAACTTTCTACGAGCAGTACTTC. Amino acid sequence: CASSYQTFYEQYF.

The chain uses TRBV4-3 and TRBJ1-2; 7 nucleotides agree with TRBD1. This CDR3 contains 14 residues. V lost 1 base, J lost 8 bases, and 7 bases stayed unmatched. Germline V gene lookup returns CDR1 LGHNA and CDR2 YSLEER. This CDR3 reads CASSQGQGRKGYTF. CDR3 nucleotides: TGCGCCAGCAGCCAAGGACAGGGAAGGAAGGGCTACACCTTC.

CDR3 sequence reads: CASSAAGAFF. DNA of the CDR3: TGTGCCAGCAGTGCAGCAGGAGCTTTCTTT. The chain has TRBV25-1 and TRBJ1-1, with no clear D. Germline V gene sequence: CDR1 MGHDK, CDR2 SYGVNS. The CDR3 sequence is 10 residues long. Trimming took off 4 bases at V and 10 bases at J, with 7 bases between the two ends.

The chain recombines TRBV27 with TRBJ1-6, with D possibly being TRBD1 (5 bases). Per the germline V gene, CDR1 is MNHEY and CDR2 is SMNVEV (reference sequence). Between the trimmed V and J ends, which lost 4 bases and 8 bases, there was a span of 12 bases. The CDR3 length is 14 residues. The CDR3 DNA is TGTGCCAGCAGTTGGAAGGACACTTATTCACCCCTCCACTTT. Its translation: CASSWKDTYSPLHF.

This clone was seen a single time. The rearrangement uses TRBV19 and TRBJ1-5; weak D call: TRBD1 (5 bases). CDR3 length: 13 residues. The germline CDR1 and CDR2 sequences are LNHDA and SQIVND (reference sequence). V was cut by 5 bases and J by 5 bases, with 10 bases left in between. CDR3 in DNA: TGTGCCAGTAGTCGGTCAGGGTATCAGCCCCAGCATTTT. This translates into CASSRSGYQPQHF. The full variable domain, in which reference TRBV19 and TRBJ1-5 provide the parts outside the CDR3, is DGGITQSPKYLFRKEGQNVTLSCEQNLNHDAMYWYRQDPGQGLRLIYYSQIVNDFQKGDIAEGYSVSREKKESFPLTVTSAQKNPTAFYLCASSRSGYQPQHFGDGTRLSIL.

The chain is built from TRBV5-1 and TRBJ2-1; tentative D call: TRBD1 (6 bases). CDR3 length equals 16 residues. Trimming cost V 3 bases and J 7 bases, with 20 bases left between them. Germline V gene sequence: CDR1 SGHRS, CDR2 YFSETQ. CDR3 residues: CASSWGTGQKGNEQFF. The CDR3 region has the DNA TGCGCCAGCAGCTGGGGAACCGGACAGAAAGGTAATGAGCAGTTCTTC.

The chain joins TRBV5-1 to TRBJ1-2; D is perhaps TRBD1 (5 bases). Trimming removed 4 bases from V and 7 bases from J, with 20 bases in between. Germline CDR1 and CDR2: SGHRS and YFSETQ. The CDR3 covers 15 residues. Written as DNA, the CDR3 is TGCGCCAGCAGCCCGGAAAGTCCAGGGATGAGTGGCTACACCTTC. It encodes CASSPESPGMSGYTF.

The chain couples TRBV5-1 to TRBJ2-7; a weak D match, TRBD1 (6 bases). Germline V gene lookup returns CDR1 SGHRS and CDR2 YFSETQ. Trimming took 4 bases from V and 6 from J, leaving 8 bases between them. The CDR3 length is 11 residues. The CDR3 DNA reads TGCGCCAGCAGCGTGGACAGCGAGCAGTACTTC. It codes for CASSVDSEQYF.

This clone has only one observation. V gene TRBV6-6 combines with J gene TRBJ1-3; D is unresolved. Trimming cost V 1 base and J 1 base, with 5 bases left between them. The CDR3 runs 14 residues. Germline CDR1 and CDR2: MNHNY and SVGAGI (reference sequence). The CDR3 region has the DNA TGTGCCAGCAGTTACTTGGCATCTGGAAACACCATATATTTT. It encodes CASSYLASGNTIYF.

V is TRBV7-2 and J is TRBJ1-2; D unresolved. Germline lookup yields CDR1 SGHTA and CDR2 FQGNSA. CDR3 length: 11 amino acids. Between the trimmed V and J ends, which lost 7 bases and 5 bases, there was a span of 8 bases. DNA for the CDR3: TGTGCCAGCACCCCAGGTTATGGCTACACCTTC. It is translated as CASTPGYGYTF.

This clone was picked up a small number of times. The chain joins TRBV7-3 to TRBJ2-7; TRBD1 matches 7 bases. This CDR3 is built from 13 residues. Germline trimming cut 5 bases from V and 5 bases from J; bases unmatched to any gene: 6. Germline V gene lookup returns CDR1 SGHTA and CDR2 FQGTGA. The CDR3 DNA sequence: TGTGCCAGCAGCATGGGCAGGGGGAACGAGCAGTACTTC. It specifies CASSMGRGNEQYF.

The rearrangement uses TRBV5-6 and TRBJ2-7; a possible D gene is TRBD1 (5 bases). The germline V gene has CDR1 SGHDT and CDR2 YYEEEE. Trimming removed 0 bases from V and 5 bases from J, with 12 bases in between. The CDR3 totals 14 residues. CDR3 sequence: CASSLVKGANEQYF. CDR3 bases: TGTGCCAGCAGCTTGGTTAAAGGGGCTAACGAGCAGTACTTC.

The CDR3 here is CASSDQRSSYNEQFF. As DNA, the CDR3 is TGTGCCAGCTCCGACCAGAGGAGCTCCTACAATGAGCAGTTCTTC. The chain links TRBV7-9 to TRBJ2-1; D is unclear. Germline V lookup: CDR1 SEHNR, CDR2 FQNEAQ (reference sequence). The germline V and J ends were trimmed by 8 bases and 0 bases, with 14 bases remaining between them. The CDR3 is 15 amino acids.

Here the CDR3 DNA reads TGTGCCAGCAGTGTTAACAGGGGGACCTATGGCTACACCTTC. It is translated as CASSVNRGTYGYTF. This chain links TRBV2 with TRBJ1-2; 8 bases are a match to TRBD1. CDR1 and CDR2 from the germline V gene are SNHLY and FYNNEI. The CDR3 length is 14 residues. V shed 4 bases, J shed 4 bases, and the junction held 5 bases outside the gene matches.

J is TRBJ2-7 and V is TRBV10-3; 7 positions agree with TRBD1. V shed 3 bases and J 4 bases; nucleotides not matched to a gene: 3. CDR3 size: 13 residues. Germline loops: CDR1 ENHRY, CDR2 SYGVKD. CDR3 coding DNA: TGTGCCATCAGTGATAACAGGGGTTACGAGCAGTACTTC. It yields the protein CAISDNRGYEQYF.

This chain connects TRBV6-6 to TRBJ2-7, with D maybe TRBD1 (6 bases). V lost 4 bases and J lost 0, with 13 bases in between. The CDR3 has 15 amino acids. Germline CDR1 is MNHNY and CDR2 is SVGAGI (reference sequence). CDR3 nucleotide sequence: TGTGCCAGCAGTTCAGGGGACGGTTACTCCTACGAGCAGTACTTC. Translating gives CASSSGDGYSYEQYF.

The V call is TRBV15, the J call TRBJ2-3, with 7 bases matching TRBD2. The CDR3 covers 12 residues. Per germline, CDR1 LNHNV and CDR2 YYDKDF (reference sequence). The V segment lost 5 bases and the J segment 11 bases; nucleotides outside the gene matches: 7. CDR3 DNA: TGTGCCACCAGCGTGAAGGGGAGGGGGCAGTATTTT. It is translated as CATSVKGRGQYF.